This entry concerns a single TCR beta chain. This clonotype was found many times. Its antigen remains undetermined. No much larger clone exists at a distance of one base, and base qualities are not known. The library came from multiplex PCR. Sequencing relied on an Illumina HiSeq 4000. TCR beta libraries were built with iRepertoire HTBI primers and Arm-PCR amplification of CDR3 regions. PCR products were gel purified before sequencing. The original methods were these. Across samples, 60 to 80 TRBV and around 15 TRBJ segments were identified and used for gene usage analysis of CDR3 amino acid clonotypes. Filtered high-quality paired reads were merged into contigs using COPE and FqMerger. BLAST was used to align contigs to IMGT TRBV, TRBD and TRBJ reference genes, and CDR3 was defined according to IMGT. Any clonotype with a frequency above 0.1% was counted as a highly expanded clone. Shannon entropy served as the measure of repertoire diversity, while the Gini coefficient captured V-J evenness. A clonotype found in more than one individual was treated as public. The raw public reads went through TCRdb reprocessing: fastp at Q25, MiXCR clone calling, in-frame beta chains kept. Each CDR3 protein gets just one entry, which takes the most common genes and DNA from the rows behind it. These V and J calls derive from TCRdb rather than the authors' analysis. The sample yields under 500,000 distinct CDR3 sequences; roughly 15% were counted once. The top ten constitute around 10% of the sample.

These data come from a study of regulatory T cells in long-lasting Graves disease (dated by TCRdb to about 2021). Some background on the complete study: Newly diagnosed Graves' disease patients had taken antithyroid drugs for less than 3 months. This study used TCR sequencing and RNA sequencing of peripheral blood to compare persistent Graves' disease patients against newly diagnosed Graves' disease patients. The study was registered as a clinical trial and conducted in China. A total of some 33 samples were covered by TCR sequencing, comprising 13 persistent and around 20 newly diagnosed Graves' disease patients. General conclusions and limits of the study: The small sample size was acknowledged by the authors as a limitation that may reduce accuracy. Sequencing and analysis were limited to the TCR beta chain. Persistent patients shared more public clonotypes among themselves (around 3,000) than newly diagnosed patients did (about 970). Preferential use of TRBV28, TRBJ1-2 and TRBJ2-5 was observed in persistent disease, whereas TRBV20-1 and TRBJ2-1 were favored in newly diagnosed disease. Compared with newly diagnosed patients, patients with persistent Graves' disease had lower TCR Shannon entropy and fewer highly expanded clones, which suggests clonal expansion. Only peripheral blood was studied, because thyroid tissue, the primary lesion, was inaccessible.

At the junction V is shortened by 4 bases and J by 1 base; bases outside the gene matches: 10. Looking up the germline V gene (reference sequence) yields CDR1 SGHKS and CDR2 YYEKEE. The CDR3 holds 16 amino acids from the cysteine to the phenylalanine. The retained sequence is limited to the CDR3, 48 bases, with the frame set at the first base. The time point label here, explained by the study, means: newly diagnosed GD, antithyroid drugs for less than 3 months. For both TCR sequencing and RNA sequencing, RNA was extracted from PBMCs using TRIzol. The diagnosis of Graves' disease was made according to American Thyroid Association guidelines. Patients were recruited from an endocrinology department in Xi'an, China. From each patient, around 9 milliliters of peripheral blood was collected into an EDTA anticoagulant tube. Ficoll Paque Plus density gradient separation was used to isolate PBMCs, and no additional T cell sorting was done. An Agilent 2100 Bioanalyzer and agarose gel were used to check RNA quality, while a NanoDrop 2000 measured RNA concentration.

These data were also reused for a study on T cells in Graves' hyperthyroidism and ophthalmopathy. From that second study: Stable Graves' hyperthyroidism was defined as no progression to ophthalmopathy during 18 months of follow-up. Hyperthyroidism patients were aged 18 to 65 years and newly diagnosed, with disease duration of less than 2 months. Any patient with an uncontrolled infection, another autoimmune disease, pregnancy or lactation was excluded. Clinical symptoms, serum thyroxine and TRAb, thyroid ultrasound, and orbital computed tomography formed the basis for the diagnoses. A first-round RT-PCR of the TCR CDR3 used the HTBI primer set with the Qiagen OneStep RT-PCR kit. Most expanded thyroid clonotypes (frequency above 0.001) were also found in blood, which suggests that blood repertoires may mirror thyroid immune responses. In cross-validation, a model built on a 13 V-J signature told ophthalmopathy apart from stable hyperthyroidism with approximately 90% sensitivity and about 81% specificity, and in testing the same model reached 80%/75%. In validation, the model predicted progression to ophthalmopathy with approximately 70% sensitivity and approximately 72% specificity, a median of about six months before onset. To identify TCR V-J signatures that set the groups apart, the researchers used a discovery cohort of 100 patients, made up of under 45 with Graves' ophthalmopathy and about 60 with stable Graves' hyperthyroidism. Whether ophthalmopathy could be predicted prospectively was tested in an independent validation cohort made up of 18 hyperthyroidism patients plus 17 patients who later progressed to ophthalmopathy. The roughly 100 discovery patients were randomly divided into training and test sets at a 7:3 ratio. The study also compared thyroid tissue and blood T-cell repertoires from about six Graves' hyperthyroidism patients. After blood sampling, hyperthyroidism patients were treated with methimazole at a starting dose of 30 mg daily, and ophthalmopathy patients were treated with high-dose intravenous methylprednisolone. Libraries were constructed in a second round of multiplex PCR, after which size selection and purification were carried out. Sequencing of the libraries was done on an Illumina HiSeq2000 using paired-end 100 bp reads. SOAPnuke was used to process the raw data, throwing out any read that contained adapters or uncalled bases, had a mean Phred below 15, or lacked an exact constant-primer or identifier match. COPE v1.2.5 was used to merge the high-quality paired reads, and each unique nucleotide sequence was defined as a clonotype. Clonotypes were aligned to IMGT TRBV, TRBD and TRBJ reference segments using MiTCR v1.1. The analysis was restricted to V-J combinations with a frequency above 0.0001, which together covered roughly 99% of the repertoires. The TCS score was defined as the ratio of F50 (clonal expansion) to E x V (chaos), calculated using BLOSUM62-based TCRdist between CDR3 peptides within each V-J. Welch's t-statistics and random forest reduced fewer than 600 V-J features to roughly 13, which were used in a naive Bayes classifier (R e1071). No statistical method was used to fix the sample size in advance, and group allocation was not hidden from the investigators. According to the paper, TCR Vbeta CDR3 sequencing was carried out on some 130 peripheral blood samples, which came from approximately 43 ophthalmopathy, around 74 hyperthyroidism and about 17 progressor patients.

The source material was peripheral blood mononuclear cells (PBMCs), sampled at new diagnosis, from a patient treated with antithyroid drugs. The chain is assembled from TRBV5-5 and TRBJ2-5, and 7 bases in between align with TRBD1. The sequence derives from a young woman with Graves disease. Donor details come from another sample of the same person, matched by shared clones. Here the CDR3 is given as CASSASAGGFQETQYF. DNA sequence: TGTGCCAGCAGCGCAAGTGCAGGGGGTTTCCAAGAGACCCAGTACTTC.